This T cell receptor beta chain came from a study of identical twins. TCRdb reprocessed the 5' RACE reads with MiXCR, giving one entry per CDR3 protein. The top ten clones hold 2.5% to 3.5% of a sample with a few hundred thousand distinct CDR3 sequences, approximately 9.6% of them seen once. Many counts were recorded for this clonotype. Trimming cost V 5 bases and J 2 bases; bases outside gene matches: 8. Germline V gives CDR1 SQVTM, CDR2 ANQGSEA. The CDR3 covers 15 residues. The sample was also reused in another study, on yellow fever vaccine responses in identical twins.

Sequences were obtained from PBMCs. The V and J genes are TRBV29-1 and TRBJ2-3; 9 nucleotides agree with TRBD2. The receptor was isolated from a woman between 18 and 29 years old in good health. The CDR3 sequence is CSVPALAGPTDTQYF. Written as DNA, the CDR3 is TGCAGCGTTCCGGCCCTAGCGGGGCCCACAGATACGCAGTATTTT.